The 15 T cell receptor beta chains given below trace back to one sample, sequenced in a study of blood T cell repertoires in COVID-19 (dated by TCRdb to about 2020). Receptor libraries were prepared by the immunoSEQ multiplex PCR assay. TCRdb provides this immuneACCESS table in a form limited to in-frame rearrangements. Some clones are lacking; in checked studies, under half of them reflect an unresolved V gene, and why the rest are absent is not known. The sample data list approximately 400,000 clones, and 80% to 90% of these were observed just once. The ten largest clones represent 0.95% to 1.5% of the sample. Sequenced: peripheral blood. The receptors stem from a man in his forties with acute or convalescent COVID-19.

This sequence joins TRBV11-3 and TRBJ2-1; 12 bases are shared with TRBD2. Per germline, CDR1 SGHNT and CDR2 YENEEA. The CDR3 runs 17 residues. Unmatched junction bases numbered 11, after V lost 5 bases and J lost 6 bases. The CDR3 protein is CASSPRLAGVNINEQFF. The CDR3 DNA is TGTGCCAGCAGCCCAAGACTAGCGGGAGTGAACATCAATGAGCAGTTCTTC.

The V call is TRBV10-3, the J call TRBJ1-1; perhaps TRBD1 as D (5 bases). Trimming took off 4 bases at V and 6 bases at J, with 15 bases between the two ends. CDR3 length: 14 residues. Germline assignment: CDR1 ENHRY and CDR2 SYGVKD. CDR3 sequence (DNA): TGTGCCATCAGTGTAATCCAGGGTAGGGCTGAAGCTTTCTTT. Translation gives CAISVIQGRAEAFF.

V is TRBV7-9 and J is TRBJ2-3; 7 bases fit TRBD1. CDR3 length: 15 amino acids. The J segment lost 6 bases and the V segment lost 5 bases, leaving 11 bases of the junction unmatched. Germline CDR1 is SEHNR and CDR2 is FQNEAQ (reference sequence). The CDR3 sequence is CASSLQGGRSDTQYF. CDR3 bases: TGTGCCAGCAGCCTACAAGGGGGCCGCTCCGATACGCAGTATTTT.

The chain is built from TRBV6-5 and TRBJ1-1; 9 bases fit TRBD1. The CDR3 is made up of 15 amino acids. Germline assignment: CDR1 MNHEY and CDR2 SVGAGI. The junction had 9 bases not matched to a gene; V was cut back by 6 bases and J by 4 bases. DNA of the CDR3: TGTGCCAGCAGAACTTCCGGGACAGGGCCCACTGAAGCTTTCTTT. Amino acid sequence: CASRTSGTGPTEAFF.

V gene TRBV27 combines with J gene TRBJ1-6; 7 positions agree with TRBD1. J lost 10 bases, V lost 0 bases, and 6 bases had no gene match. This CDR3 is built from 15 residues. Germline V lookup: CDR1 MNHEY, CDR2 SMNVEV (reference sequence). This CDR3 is CASSLSVQGESPLHF. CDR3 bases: TGTGCCAGCAGTTTATCTGTTCAGGGGGAATCACCCCTCCACTTT.

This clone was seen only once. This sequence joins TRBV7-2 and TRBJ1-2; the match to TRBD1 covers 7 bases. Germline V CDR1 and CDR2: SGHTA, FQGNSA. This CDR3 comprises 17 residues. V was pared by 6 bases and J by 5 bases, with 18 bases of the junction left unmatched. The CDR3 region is CASSYPDRETLLYGYTF. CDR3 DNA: TGTGCCAGCAGTTACCCAGACAGGGAAACGTTATTATATGGCTACACCTTC. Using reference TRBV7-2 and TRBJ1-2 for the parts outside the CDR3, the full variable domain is GAGVSQSPSNKVTEKGKDVELRCDPISGHTALYWYRQSLGQGLEFLIYFQGNSAPDKSGLPSDRFSAERTGGSVSTLTIQRTQQEDSAVYLCASSYPDRETLLYGYTFGSGTRLTVV.

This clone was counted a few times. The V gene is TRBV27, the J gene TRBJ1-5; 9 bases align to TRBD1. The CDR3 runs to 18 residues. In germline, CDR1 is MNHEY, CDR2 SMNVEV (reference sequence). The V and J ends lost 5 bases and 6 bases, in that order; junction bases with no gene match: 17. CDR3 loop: CASSRHLSGTGRSQPQHF. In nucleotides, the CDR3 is TGTGCCAGCAGTCGCCACCTCTCCGGGACAGGGCGGTCTCAGCCCCAGCATTTT.

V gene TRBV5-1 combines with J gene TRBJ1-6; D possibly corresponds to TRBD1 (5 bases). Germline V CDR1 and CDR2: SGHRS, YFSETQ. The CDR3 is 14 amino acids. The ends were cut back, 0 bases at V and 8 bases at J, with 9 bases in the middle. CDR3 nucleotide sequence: TGCGCCAGCAGCTTGGTTGGGGGGGATTCACCCCTCCACTTT. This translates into CASSLVGGDSPLHF.

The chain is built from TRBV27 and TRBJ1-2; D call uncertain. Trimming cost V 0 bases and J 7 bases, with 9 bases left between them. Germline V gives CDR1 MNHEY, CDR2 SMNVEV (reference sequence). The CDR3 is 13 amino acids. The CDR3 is CASSLSSRGGYTF. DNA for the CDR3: TGTGCCAGCAGTTTATCCTCCCGGGGTGGCTACACCTTC.

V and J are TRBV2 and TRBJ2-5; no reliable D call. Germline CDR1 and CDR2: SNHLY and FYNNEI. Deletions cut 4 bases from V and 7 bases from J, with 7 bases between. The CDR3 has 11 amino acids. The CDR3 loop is CASSVLRTQYF. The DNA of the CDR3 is TGTGCCAGCAGTGTCCTGAGGACCCAGTACTTC.

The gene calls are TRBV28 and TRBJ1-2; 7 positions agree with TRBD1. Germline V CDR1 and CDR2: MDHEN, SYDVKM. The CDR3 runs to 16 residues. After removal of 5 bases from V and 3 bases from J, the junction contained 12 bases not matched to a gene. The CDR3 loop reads CASSPPGTGAYYGYTF. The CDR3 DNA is TGTGCCAGCAGTCCTCCCGGCACAGGGGCCTACTATGGCTACACCTTC.

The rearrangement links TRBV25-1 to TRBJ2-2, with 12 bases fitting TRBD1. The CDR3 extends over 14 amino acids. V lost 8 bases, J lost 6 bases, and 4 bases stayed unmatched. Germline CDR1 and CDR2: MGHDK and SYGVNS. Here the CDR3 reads CASGGTGGSGELFF. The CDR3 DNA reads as TGTGCCAGCGGGGGGACAGGGGGCTCCGGGGAGCTGTTTTTT.

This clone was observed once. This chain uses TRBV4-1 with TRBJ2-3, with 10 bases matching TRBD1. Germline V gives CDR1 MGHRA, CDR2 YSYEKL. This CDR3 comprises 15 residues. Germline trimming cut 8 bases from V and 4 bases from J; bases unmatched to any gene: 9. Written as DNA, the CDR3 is TGCGCCAGCGGATGGCGGGACAGGGGCTCAGATACGCAGTATTTT. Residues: CASGWRDRGSDTQYF.

The CDR3 is CASSPGSSVFF. In nucleotides, the CDR3 is TGTGCCAGCAGCCCAGGATCGTCGGTTTTCTTT. This chain uses TRBV12-3 or TRBV12-4 with TRBJ1-1; D unresolved. The CDR3 is 11 amino acids. V was clipped by 6 bases and J by 13 bases, with 15 bases between them.

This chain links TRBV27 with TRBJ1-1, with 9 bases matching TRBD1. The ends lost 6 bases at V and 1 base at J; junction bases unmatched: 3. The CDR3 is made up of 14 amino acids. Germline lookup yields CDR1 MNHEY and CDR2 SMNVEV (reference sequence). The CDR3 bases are TGTGCCAGCAGGATGGGACAGGGGAACACTGAAGCTTTCTTT. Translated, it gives CASRMGQGNTEAFF.